Listed below are T cell receptor beta chains from one sample, sequenced in a study of neoadjuvant anti-PD-1 for oral cavity cancer. Assay used: immunoSEQ multiplex PCR; TCRdb lists only in-frame clones, some missing. This table holds roughly 68,000 clones, roughly 90% found once. Sequenced here: PBMCs, sampled after nivolumab (anti-PD-1) treatment. The receptors come from a person between 40 and 79 years old with oral cavity squamous cell carcinoma. The CDR3 runs from the conserved cysteine through the conserved F or W. A D gene is named only where the DNA matches it firmly. Where a row states a size, it is once, few, many or the class of an expanded clone; other rows omit it.

J | V | size | D | CDR3 | DNA
TRBJ1-4 | TRBV5-4 | NA | NA | CASSSGGVFGAINEKLFF | TGTGCCAGCAGCTCGGGGGGTGTTTTTGGGGCGATTAATGAAAAACTGTTTTTT
TRBJ2-7 | TRBV28 | NA | TRBD1 | CASSFLGGRYEQYF | TGTGCCAGCAGTTTCTTAGGGGGCAGGTACGAGCAGTACTTC
TRBJ1-2 | TRBV2 | NA | NA | CASSDPLLRITEDGYTF | TGTGCCAGCAGTGATCCTTTGTTGAGGATTACCGAAGATGGCTACACCTTC
TRBJ1-4 | TRBV7-6 | NA | NA | CASSLSGHEKLFF | TGTGCCAGCAGCCTCTCTGGCCACGAAAAACTGTTTTTT
TRBJ2-7 | TRBV7-9 | few | NA | CASSLGLSSYEQYF | TGTGCCAGCAGCTTAGGCCTAAGCTCCTACGAGCAGTACTTC
TRBJ2-5 | TRBV13 | NA | NA | CASSSPDWAGETQYF | TGTGCCAGCAGCTCCCCGGACTGGGCTGGGGAGACCCAGTACTTC
TRBJ2-3 | TRBV4-1 | NA | NA | CASSQDPRTDTQYF | TGCGCCAGCAGCCAAGACCCGCGAACAGATACGCAGTATTTT
TRBJ1-1 | TRBV5-1 | NA | NA | CASSLEQGGGFGTEAFF | TGCGCCAGCAGCTTGGAGCAGGGAGGAGGGTTTGGCACTGAAGCTTTCTTT
TRBJ2-4 | TRBV2 | NA | NA | CASSERLLAKNIQYF | TGTGCCAGCAGTGAACGATTACTAGCCAAAAACATTCAGTACTTC
TRBJ1-5 | TRBV19 | NA | NA | CASRPPGAPREPQHF | TGTGCCAGTAGACCCCCGGGAGCTCCCAGGGAGCCCCAGCATTTT
TRBJ1-2 | TRBV29-1 | NA | TRBD1 | CSVTGTGNYGYTF | TGCAGCGTTACCGGGACAGGGAACTATGGCTACACCTTC
TRBJ2-1 | TRBV27 | NA | TRBD2 | CASSPLAVIPDEQFF | TGTGCCAGCAGTCCCCTAGCGGTAATACCCGATGAGCAGTTCTTC
TRBJ2-7 | TRBV30 | NA | TRBD2 | CAWSAGVTYEQYF | TGTGCCTGGAGCGCGGGAGTCACCTACGAGCAGTACTTC
TRBJ1-1 | TRBV10-3 | few | NA | CAIRGSNTEAFF | TGTGCCATCAGAGGCTCGAACACTGAAGCTTTCTTT
TRBJ1-4 | TRBV7-2 | NA | TRBD1 | CASRRTGGAWSNEKLFF | TGTGCCAGCAGGCGTACAGGGGGCGCGTGGTCTAATGAAAAACTGTTTTTT
TRBJ2-7 | TRBV15 | NA | NA | CATKIQGDSYEQYF | TGTGCCACTAAGATACAGGGTGACTCCTACGAGCAGTACTTC
TRBJ2-7 | TRBV7-9 | NA | NA | CASSLERAGGPYEQYF | TGTGCCAGCAGCTTAGAAAGGGCCGGGGGTCCCTACGAGCAGTACTTC
TRBJ1-6 | TRBV12-5 | NA | NA | CASGLDRFFSSYNSPLHF | TGTGCTAGTGGTTTGGACAGATTCTTTAGCTCCTATAATTCACCCCTCCACTTT
TRBJ1-4 | TRBV4-1 | once | NA | CASSQVRHPWTNEKLFF | TGCGCCAGCAGCCAAGTGCGTCATCCGTGGACTAATGAAAAACTGTTTTTT
TRBJ1-1 | TRBV6-1 | NA | TRBD1 | CASRARQGGEAFF | TGTGCCAGCAGAGCCCGACAGGGCGGGGAAGCTTTCTTT